This T cell receptor (beta chain) comes out of a study of T-cell reconstitution after alpha-beta-depleted transplantation in children. Findings and caveats of the study: Reportedly, alpha-beta T cells present about two months post-transplant originated from several hundred expanded clones of graft origin. When one year had passed after transplant, most T-cell counts and diversity came from newly produced T cells.

Comments on this clonotype: The antigen remains unidentified.

Unique molecular identifiers tagged the TCRbeta library. TCRdb re-called the PCR reads through MiXCR, storing one row per CDR3 protein. The sample lists some 220,000 distinct CDR3 sequences; about 11% were seen once. This CDR3 is 13 amino acids long. Germline loops: CDR1 SNHLY, CDR2 FYNNEI. V was clipped by 1 base and J by 6 bases, with 9 bases between them. This clonotype was sampled from a child younger than two with acute myeloid leukemia, due to receive a stem cell transplant. The V gene is TRBV2, the J gene TRBJ2-5; D assignment may be TRBD1 or TRBD2 (5 bases each). This material consisted of PBMCs, taken before TCRalphabeta/CD19-depleted stem cell transplant. The CDR3 loop is CASSEGQGQTQYF. The CDR3, as DNA: TGTGCCAGCAGTGAAGGGCAGGGACAGACCCAGTACTTC.